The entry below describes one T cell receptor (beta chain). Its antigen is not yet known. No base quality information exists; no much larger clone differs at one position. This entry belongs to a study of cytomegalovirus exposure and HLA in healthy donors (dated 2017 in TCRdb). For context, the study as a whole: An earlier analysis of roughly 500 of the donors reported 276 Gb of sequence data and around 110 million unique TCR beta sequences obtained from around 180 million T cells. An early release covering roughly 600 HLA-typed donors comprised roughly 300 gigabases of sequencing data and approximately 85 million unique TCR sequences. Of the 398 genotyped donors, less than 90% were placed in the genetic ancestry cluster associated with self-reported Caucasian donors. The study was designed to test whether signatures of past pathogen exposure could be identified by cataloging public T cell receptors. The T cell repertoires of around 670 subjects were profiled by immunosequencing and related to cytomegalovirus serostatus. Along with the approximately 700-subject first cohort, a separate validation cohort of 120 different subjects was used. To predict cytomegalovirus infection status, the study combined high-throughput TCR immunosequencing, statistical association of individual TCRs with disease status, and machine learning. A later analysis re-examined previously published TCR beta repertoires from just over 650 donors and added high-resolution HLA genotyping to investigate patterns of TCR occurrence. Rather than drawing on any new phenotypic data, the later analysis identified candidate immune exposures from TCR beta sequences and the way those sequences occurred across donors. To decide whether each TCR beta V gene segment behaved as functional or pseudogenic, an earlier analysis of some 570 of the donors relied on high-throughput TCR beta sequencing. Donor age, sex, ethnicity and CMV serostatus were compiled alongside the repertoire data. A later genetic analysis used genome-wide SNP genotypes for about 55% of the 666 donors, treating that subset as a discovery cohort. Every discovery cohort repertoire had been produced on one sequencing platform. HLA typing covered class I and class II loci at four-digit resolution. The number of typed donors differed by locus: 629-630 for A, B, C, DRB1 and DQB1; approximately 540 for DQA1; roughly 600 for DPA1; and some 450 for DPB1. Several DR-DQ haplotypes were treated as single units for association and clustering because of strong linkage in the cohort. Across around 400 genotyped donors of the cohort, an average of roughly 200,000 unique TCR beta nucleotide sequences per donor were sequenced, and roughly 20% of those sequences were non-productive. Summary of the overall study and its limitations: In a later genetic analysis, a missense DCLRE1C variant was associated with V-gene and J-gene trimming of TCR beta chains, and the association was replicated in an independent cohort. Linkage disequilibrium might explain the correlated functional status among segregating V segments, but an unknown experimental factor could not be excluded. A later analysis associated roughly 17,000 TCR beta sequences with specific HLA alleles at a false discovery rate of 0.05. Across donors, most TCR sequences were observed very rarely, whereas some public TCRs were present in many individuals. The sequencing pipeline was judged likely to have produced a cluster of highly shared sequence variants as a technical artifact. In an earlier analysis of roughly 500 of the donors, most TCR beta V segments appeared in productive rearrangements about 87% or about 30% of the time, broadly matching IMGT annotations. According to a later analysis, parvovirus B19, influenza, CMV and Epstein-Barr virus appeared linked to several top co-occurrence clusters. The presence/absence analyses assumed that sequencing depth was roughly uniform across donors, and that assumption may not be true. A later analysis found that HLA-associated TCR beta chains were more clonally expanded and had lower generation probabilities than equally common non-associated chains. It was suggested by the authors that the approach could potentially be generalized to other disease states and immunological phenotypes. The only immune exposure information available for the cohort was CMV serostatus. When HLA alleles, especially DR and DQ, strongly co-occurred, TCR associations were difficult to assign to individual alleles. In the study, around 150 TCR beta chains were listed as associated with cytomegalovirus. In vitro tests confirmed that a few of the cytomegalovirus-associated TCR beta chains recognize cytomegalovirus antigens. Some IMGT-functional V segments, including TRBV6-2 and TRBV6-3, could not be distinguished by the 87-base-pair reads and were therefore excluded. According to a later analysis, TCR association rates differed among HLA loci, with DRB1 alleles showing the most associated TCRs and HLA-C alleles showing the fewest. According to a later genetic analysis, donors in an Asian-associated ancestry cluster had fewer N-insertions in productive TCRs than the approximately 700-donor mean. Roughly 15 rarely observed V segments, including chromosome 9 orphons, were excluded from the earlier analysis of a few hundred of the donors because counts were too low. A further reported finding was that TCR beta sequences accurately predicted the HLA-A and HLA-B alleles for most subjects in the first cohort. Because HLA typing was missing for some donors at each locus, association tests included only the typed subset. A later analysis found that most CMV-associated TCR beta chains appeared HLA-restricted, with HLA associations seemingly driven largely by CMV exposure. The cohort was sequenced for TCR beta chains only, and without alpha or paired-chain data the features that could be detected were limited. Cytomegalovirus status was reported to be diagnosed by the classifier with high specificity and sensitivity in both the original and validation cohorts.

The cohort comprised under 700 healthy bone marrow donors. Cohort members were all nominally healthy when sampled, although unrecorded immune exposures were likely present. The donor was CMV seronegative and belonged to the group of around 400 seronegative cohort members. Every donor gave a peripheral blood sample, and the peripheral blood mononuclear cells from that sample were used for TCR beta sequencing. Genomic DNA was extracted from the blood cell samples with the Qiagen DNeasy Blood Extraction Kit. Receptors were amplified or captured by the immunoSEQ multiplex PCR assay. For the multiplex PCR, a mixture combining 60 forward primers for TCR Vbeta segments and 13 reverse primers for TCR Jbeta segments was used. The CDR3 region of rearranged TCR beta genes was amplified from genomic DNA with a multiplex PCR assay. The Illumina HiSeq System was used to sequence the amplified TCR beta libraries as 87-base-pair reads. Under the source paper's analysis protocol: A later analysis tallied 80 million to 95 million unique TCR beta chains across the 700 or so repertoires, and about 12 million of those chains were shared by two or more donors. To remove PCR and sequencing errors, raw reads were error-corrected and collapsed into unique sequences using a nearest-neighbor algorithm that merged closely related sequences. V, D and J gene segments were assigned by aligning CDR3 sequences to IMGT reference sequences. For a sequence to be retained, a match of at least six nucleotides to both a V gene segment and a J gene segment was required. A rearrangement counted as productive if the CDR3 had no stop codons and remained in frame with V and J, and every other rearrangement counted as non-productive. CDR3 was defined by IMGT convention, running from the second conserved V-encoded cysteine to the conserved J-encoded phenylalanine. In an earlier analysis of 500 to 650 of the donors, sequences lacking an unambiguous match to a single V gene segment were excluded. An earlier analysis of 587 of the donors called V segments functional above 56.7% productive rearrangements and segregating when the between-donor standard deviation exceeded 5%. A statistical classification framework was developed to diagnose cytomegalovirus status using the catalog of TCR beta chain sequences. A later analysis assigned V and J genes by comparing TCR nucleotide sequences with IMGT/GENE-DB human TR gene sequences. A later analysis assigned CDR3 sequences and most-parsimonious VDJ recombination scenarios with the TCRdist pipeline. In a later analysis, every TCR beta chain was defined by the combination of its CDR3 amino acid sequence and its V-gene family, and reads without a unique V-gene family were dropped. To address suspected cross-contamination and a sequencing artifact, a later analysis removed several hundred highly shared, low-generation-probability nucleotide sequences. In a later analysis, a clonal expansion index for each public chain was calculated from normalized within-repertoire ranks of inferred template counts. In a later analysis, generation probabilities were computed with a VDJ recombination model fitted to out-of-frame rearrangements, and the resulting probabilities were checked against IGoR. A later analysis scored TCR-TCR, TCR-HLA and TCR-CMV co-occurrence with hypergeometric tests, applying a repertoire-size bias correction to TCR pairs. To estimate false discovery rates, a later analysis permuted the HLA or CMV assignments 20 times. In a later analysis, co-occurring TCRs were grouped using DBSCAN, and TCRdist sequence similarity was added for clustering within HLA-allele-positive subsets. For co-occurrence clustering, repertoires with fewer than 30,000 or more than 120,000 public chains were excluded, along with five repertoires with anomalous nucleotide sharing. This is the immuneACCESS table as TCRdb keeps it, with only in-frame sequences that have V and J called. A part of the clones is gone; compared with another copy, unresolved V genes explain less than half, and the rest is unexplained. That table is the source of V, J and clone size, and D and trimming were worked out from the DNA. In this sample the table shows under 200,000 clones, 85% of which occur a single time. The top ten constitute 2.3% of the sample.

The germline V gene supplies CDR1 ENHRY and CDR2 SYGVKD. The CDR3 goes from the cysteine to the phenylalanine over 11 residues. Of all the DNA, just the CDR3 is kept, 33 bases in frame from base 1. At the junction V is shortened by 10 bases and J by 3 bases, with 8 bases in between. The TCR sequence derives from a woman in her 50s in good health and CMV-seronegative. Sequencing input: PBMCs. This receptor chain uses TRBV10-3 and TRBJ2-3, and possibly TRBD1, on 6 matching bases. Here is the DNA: TGTGCCACCCAGGGGACAGATACGCAGTATTTT. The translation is CATQGTDTQYF.